This T cell receptor (beta chain) originates from a study of regulatory T cells in long-lasting Graves disease. TCR beta libraries were built with iRepertoire HTBI primers and Arm-PCR of CDR3 regions. Via MiXCR, TCRdb re-called the multiplex PCR reads, giving one row per CDR3 protein. The sample shows some 250,000 distinct CDR3 sequences, about 18% of them seen only once. Study-wide findings and caveats: With a few thousand shared public clonotypes, persistent patients exceeded new patients, who shared approximately 880. Persistent disease preferred TRBV28, TRBJ1-2 and TRBJ2-5; new disease, TRBV20-1 and TRBJ2-1.

Indicated time point: newly diagnosed GD, antithyroid drugs for less than 3 months. The TCR library was made from RNA extracted from PBMCs. This clonotype has a count of ten or more. Its antigen is unknown. Germline CDR1 reads ENHRY; CDR2 reads SYGVKD. Deletions cut 7 bases from V and 0 bases from J, with 16 bases between. The CDR3 contains 15 residues. The specimen comprised peripheral blood mononuclear cells (PBMCs), sampled at new diagnosis, from a patient treated with antithyroid drugs. The rearrangement links TRBV10-3 to TRBJ2-7; D gene unclear. The clonotype was recovered from a female donor with Graves disease. CDR3 in DNA: TGTGCCATCACCGACGGAACACTAAGCTCCTACGAGCAGTACTTC. Protein sequence: CAITDGTLSSYEQYF.